This T cell receptor (beta chain) was sequenced during a study of T cell responses to AZD1222 COVID-19 vaccine. Study information: Second-dose intervals near 4 or 12 weeks were combined.

Measured with immunoSEQ multiplex PCR; TCRdb has only the in-frame clones, and not every one. The data show about 97,000 clones, over 80% seen once. General observations from the study: Every sample of the repertoires postdated the peak T cell response. Only a handful of AZD1222 recipients, more than 5 in all, had baseline seropositivity. Nearly half of spike-specific TCRs reportedly go after variant regions that carry no mutations.

The count of this clone is one. The antigen is not known. Trimming shortened V by 6 bases and J by 2 bases, and 5 bases separated the two germline ends. Germline lookup yields CDR1 SGHVS and CDR2 FQNEAQ. This CDR3 has 12 residues. This receptor was obtained from an adult in good health. The sample consisted of peripheral blood, taken on day 0 of AZD1222 vaccination. This chain connects TRBV7-8 to TRBJ1-5; no clear D. CDR3 bases: TGTGCCAGCAGTGGGGGCAATCAGCCCCAGCATTTT. Its translation is CASSGGNQPQHF.